This T cell receptor beta chain was found in a study of Tregs in tolerant kidney transplant recipients. General study points: Activated donor B cell expansion appeared to reveal the most relevant donor-specific TCRbeta repertoire. Findings come from small patient numbers and require larger validation. Some patients' samples used different primers over time, so nucleotide sequences weren't comparable.

The CDR3 runs to 14 residues. Trimming at V came to 1 base and at J to 8 bases, leaving 4 bases not matched to a gene. Germline V CDR1 and CDR2: SGHNT, YENEEA. About this clone: Antigen specificity is unknown.

Assay: immunoSEQ multiplex PCR; the TCRdb copy retains only in-frame clones and omits some. Of tens of thousands of clones listed, around 87% are singletons. The nonmyeloablative bone marrow transplants came from related graft donors, with transient mixed chimerism. The sequence was obtained from a human patient who received a combined kidney and bone marrow transplant. The graft donor may have contributed some T cells. The V gene is TRBV11-3, the J gene TRBJ2-1, with 8 bases lining up with TRBD2. The material was CD4+ T cells from blood (PBMCs), obtained 6 months after the transplant. The CDR3 protein is CASSLVAGGHEQFF. DNA of the CDR3: TGTGCCAGCAGCTTAGTTGCGGGAGGCCATGAGCAGTTCTTC.